A single sample is the source of the 8 T cell receptor beta chains below, sequenced in a study of cytomegalovirus exposure and HLA in healthy donors. The PCR used 60 Vbeta and 13 Jbeta primers. The repertoire was sequenced with immunoSEQ multiplex PCR; TCRdb's copy has only in-frame clones and lacks some. The table records 150,000 to 180,000 clones, approximately 80% of them present only once. Sequenced input: PBMCs. The source is a man aged 25 to 40 in good health and CMV-seropositive.

The chain couples TRBV5-1 to TRBJ2-5; 7 bases are shared with TRBD2. Germline V gene sequence: CDR1 SGHRS, CDR2 YFSETQ. The CDR3 runs 14 residues. The J segment lost 2 bases and the V segment lost 3 bases, leaving 4 bases of the junction unmatched. The CDR3 sequence: CASSWGTTQETQYF. In DNA form, the CDR3 reads TGCGCCAGCAGCTGGGGGACTACTCAAGAGACCCAGTACTTC. The full variable domain, in which reference TRBV5-1 and TRBJ2-5 provide the parts outside the CDR3, is KAGVTQTPRYLIKTRGQQVTLSCSPISGHRSVSWYQQTPGQGLQFLFEYFSETQRNKGNFPGRFSGRQFSNSRSEMNVSTLELGDSALYLCASSWGTTQETQYFGPGTRLLVL.

V usage is TRBV5-1 and J usage is TRBJ2-7, with TRBD1 matching 8 bases. This CDR3 comprises 13 residues. Trimming removed 4 bases from V and 6 bases from J; junction bases left unmatched: 6. Germline V gene lookup returns CDR1 SGHRS and CDR2 YFSETQ. The CDR3 DNA sequence: TGCGCCAGCAGCGGGGACAGGAGGACCGAGCAGTACTTC. Residues: CASSGDRRTEQYF. The full variable domain, in which reference TRBV5-1 and TRBJ2-7 provide the parts outside the CDR3, is KAGVTQTPRYLIKTRGQQVTLSCSPISGHRSVSWYQQTPGQGLQFLFEYFSETQRNKGNFPGRFSGRQFSNSRSEMNVSTLELGDSALYLCASSGDRRTEQYFGPGTRLTVT.

This chain joins TRBV5-4 and TRBJ2-7, with 10 bases that match TRBD1. CDR3 length: 14 residues. Germline loops: CDR1 SGHNT, CDR2 YYREEE (reference sequence). The V and J ends lost 3 bases and 5 bases, in that order; junction bases with no gene match: 5. CDR3 sequence (DNA): TGTGCCAGCAGCTATGACAGGGGGCGAGACGAGCAGTACTTC. Protein product: CASSYDRGRDEQYF. The full variable domain, in which reference TRBV5-4 and TRBJ2-7 provide the parts outside the CDR3, is ETGVTQSPTHLIKTRGQQVTLRCSSQSGHNTVSWYQQALGQGPQFIFQYYREEENGRGNFPPRFSGLQFPNYSSELNVNALELDDSALYLCASSYDRGRDEQYFGPGTRLTVT.

The gene calls are TRBV7-8 and TRBJ1-5, with a weak D call TRBD1 (6 bases). The CDR3 totals 16 residues. In germline, CDR1 is SGHVS, CDR2 FQNEAQ. Trimming removed 3 bases at V and 4 bases at J, with 16 bases between. The CDR3 DNA reads as TGTGCCAGCAGCTTGGGGGGGCAGCAGATGAATCAGCCCCAGCATTTT. Protein product: CASSLGGQQMNQPQHF.

CDR3 coding DNA: TGTGCCTGGGATAGAACTAGCGGGGGCACCGGGGAGCTGTTTTTT. Amino acids: CAWDRTSGGTGELFF. The J gene is TRBJ2-2, the V gene TRBV30; TRBD2 aligns across 11 bases. The CDR3 extends over 15 amino acids. Germline V gene data show CDR1 as GTSNPN and CDR2 as SVGIG (reference sequence). V trimming: 5 bases; J trimming: 4 bases; junction bases outside the gene matches: 6.

The chain joins TRBV28 to TRBJ1-1, with a possible D match to TRBD1 (6 bases). From germline, CDR1 is MDHEN and CDR2 SYDVKM. CDR3 size: 12 residues. Trimming pared 5 bases from V and 7 bases from J, leaving 11 bases between. CDR3 DNA: TGTGCCAGCAGTCGATGGACAGTTGAAGCTTTCTTT. This sequence encodes CASSRWTVEAFF.

The chain recombines TRBV9 with TRBJ2-2, with a possible D match to TRBD2 (5 bases). Per the germline V gene, CDR1 is SGDLS and CDR2 is YYNGEE. The CDR3 loop spans 14 amino acids. V lost 4 bases and J lost 1, with 8 bases in between. For the CDR3, the DNA is TGTGCCAGCAGCCTAGCTGTGAACACCGGGGAGCTGTTTTTT. Protein product: CASSLAVNTGELFF.

This clone was detected only once. The rearrangement uses TRBV28 and TRBJ2-3, with 9 nucleotides matching TRBD1. The CDR3 covers 16 residues. After removal of 5 bases from V and 6 bases from J, the junction contained 12 bases not matched to a gene. Per germline, CDR1 MDHEN and CDR2 SYDVKM. The CDR3 loop is CASSEQGAEGRDTQYF. The CDR3 nucleotides are TGTGCCAGCAGTGAACAGGGGGCCGAGGGACGGGATACGCAGTATTTT.